This T cell receptor (beta chain) emerged from a study of T cell responses to AZD1222 COVID-19 vaccine. CDR3 length equals 16 residues. Germline CDR1 reads LGHNA; CDR2 reads YNFKEQ. V lost 1 base and J lost 0, with 9 bases in between. TCRdb keeps only in-frame clones here, not all; method: immunoSEQ multiplex PCR. Of 150,000 to 200,000 clones listed, 90% are singletons. Points from the study as a whole: Vaccination with two AZD1222 doses was followed by a rise in Spike-specific TCR breadth and depth. Repertoire sampling occurred only after the peak T cell response.

Whether given at about 4 or about 12 weeks, second doses were pooled. Remarks on this clone: Its antigen is still unknown.

The receptor was derived from an adult who received the AZD1222 COVID-19 vaccine. Material: peripheral blood, obtained 28 days after the second AZD1222 dose. V is TRBV4-2 and J is TRBJ1-4; D is ambiguous. The DNA of the CDR3 is TGTGCCAGCAGCCAAGCGGGGTTCGCAACTAATGAAAAACTGTTTTTT. As protein: CASSQAGFATNEKLFF.